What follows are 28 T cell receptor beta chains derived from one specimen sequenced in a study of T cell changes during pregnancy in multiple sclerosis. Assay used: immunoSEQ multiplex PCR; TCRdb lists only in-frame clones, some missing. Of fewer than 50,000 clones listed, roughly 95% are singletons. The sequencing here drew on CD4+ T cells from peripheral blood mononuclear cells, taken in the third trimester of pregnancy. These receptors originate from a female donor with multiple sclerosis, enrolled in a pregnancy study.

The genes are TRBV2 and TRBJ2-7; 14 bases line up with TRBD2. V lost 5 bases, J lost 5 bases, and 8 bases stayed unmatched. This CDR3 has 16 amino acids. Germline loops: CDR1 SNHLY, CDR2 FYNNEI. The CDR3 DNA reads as TGTGCCAGCAGTCCGAGACTAGCGGGGGGGCGGGACGAGCAGTACTTC. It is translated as CASSPRLAGGRDEQYF. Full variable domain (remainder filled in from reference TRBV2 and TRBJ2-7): EPEVTQTPSHQVTQMGQEVILRCVPISNHLYFYWYRQILGQKVEFLVSFYNNEISEKSEIFDDQFSVERPDGSNFTLKIRSTKLEDSAMYFCASSPRLAGGRDEQYFGPGTRLTVT.

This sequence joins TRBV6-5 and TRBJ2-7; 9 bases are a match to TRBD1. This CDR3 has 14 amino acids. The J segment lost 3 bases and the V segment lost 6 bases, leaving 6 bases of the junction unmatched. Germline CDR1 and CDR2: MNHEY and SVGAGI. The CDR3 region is CASSPRQGGYEQYF. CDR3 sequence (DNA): TGTGCCAGCAGCCCACGACAGGGGGGCTACGAGCAGTACTTC.

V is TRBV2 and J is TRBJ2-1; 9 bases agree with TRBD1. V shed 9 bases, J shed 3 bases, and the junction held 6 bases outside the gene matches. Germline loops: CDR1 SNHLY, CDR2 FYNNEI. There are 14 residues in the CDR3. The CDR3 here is CASCRDRDYNEQFF. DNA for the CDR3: TGTGCCAGTTGCCGGGACAGGGACTACAATGAGCAGTTCTTC.

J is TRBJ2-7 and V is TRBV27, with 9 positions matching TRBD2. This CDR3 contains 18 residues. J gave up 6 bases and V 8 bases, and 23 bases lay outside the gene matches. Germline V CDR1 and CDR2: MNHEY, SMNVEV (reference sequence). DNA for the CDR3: TGTGCCAGCCCCCTGAAGGCGGGGTGGATAGCGGGAGTAAGCGAGCAGTACTTC. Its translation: CASPLKAGWIAGVSEQYF.

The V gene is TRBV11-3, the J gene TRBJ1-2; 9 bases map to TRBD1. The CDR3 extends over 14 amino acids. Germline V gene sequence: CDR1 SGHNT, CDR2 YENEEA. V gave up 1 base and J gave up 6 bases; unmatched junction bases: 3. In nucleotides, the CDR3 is TGTGCCAGCAGCTTAGGGGACAGGGCCCATGGCTACACCTTC. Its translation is CASSLGDRAHGYTF.

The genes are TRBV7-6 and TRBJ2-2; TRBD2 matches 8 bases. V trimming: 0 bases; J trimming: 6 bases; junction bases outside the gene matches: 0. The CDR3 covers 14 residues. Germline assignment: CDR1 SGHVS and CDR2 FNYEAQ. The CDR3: CASSLARGAGELFF. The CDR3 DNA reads TGTGCCAGCAGCTTAGCGCGGGGGGCCGGGGAGCTGTTTTTT.

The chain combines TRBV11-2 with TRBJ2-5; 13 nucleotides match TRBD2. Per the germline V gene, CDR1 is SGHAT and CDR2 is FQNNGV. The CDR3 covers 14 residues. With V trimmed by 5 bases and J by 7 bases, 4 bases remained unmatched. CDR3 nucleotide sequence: TGTGCCAGCAGCATACTAGCGGGGGGGACGACCCAGTACTTC. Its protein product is CASSILAGGTTQYF.

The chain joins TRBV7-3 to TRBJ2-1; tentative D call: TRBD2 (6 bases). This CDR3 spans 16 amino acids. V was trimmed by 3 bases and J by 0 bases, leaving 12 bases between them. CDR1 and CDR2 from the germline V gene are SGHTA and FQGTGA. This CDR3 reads CASSFFSGSSYNEQFF. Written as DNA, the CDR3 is TGTGCCAGCAGCTTTTTTAGCGGCTCCTCCTACAATGAGCAGTTCTTC.

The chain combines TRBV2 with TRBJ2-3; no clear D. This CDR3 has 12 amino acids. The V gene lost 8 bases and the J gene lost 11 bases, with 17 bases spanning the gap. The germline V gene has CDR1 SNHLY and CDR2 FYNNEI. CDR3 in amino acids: CASSPSSFRQYF. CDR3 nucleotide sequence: TGTGCCAGCTCCCCTTCCTCTTTTAGGCAGTATTTT. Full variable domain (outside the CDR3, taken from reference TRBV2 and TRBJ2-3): EPEVTQTPSHQVTQMGQEVILRCVPISNHLYFYWYRQILGQKVEFLVSFYNNEISEKSEIFDDQFSVERPDGSNFTLKIRSTKLEDSAMYFCASSPSSFRQYFGPGTRLTVL.

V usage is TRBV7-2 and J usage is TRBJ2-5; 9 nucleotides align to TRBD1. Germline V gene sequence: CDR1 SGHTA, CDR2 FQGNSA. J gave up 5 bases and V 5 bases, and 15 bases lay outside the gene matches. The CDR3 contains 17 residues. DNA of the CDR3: TGTGCCAGCAGCCGGGGACAGGGAACTCAGCAAGCGGAGACCCAGTACTTC. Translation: CASSRGQGTQQAETQYF. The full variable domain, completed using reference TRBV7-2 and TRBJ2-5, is GAGVSQSPSNKVTEKGKDVELRCDPISGHTALYWYRQSLGQGLEFLIYFQGNSAPDKSGLPSDRFSAERTGGSVSTLTIQRTQQEDSAVYLCASSRGQGTQQAETQYFGPGTRLLVL.

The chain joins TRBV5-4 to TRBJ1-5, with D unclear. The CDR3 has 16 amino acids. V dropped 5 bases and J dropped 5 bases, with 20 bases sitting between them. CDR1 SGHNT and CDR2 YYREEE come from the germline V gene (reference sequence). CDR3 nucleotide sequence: TGTGCCAGCAGACAAACTATGACCGTAGGTGATCAGCCCCAGCATTTT. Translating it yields CASRQTMTVGDQPQHF.

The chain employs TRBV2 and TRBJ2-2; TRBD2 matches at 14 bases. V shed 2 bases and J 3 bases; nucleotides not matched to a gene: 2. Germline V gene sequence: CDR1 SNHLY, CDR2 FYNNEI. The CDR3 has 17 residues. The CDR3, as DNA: TGTGCCAGCAGTGAAACGGGACTAGCGGGAGACACCGGGGAGCTGTTTTTT. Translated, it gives CASSETGLAGDTGELFF.

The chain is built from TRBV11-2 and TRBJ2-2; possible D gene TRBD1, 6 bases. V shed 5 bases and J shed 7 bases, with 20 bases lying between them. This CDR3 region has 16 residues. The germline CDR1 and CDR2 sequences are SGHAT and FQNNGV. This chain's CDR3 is CASSQKDSVARGELFF. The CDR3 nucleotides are TGTGCCAGCAGCCAGAAGGACAGTGTCGCACGCGGGGAGCTGTTTTTT. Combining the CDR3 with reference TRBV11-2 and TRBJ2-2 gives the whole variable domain EAGVAQSPRYKIIEKRQSVAFWCNPISGHATLYWYQQILGQGPKLLIQFQNNGVVDDSQLPKDRFSAERLKGVDSTLKIQPAKLEDSAVYLCASSQKDSVARGELFFGEGSRLTVL.

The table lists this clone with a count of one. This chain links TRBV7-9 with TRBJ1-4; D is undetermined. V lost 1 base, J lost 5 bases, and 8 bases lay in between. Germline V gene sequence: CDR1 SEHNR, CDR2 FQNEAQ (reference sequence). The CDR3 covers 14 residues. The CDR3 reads CASSLERGNEKLFF. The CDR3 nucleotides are TGTGCCAGCAGCTTAGAGAGAGGGAATGAAAAACTGTTTTTT.

The CDR3 is CASSLPRVKTDTQYF. As DNA, the CDR3 is TGTGCCAGCAGCTTACCCCGGGTGAAAACAGATACGCAGTATTTT. This chain links TRBV7-2 with TRBJ2-3; D is uncertain. The CDR3 is 15 amino acids. Trimming shortened V by 2 bases and J by 3 bases, and 12 bases separated the two germline ends. Germline V gene sequence: CDR1 SGHTA, CDR2 FQGNSA.

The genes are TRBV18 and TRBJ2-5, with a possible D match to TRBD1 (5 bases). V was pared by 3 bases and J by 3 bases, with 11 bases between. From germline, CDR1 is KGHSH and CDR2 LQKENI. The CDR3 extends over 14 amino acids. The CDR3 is CASSPGTGEETQYF. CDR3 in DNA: TGTGCCAGCTCACCGGGAACAGGAGAAGAGACCCAGTACTTC.

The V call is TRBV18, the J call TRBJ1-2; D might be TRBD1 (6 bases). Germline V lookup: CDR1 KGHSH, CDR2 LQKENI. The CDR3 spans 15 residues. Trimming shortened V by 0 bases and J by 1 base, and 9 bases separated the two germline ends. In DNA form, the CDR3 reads TGTGCCAGCTCACCACCAACGGACAGTAACTATGGCTACACCTTC. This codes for CASSPPTDSNYGYTF.

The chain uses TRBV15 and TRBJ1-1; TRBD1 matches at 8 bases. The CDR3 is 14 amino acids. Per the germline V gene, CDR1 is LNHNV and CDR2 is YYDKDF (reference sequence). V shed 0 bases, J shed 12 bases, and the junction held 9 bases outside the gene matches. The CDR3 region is CATSRDFQDRAPFF. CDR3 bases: TGTGCCACCAGCAGAGATTTTCAGGACAGGGCTCCTTTCTTT. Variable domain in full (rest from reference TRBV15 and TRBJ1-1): DAMVIQNPRYQVTQFGKPVTLSCSQTLNHNVMYWYQQKSSQAPKLLFHYYDKDFNNEADTPDNFQSRRPNTSFCFLDIRSPGLGDTAMYLCATSRDFQDRAPFFGQGTRLTVV.

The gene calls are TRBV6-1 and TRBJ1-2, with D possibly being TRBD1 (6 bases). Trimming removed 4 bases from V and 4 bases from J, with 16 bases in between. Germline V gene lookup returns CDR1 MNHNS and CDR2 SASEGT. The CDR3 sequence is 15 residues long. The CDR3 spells CASSVGTKNFYGYTF. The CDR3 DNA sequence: TGTGCCAGCAGTGTCGGGACAAAGAATTTCTATGGCTACACCTTC.

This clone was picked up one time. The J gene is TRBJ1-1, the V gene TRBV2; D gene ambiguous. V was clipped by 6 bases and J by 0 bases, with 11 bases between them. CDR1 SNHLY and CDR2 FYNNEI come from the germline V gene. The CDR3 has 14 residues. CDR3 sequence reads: CASSYQAMNTEAFF. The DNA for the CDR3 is TGTGCCAGCAGCTATCAGGCCATGAACACTGAAGCTTTCTTT. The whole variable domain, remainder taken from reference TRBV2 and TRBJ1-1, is EPEVTQTPSHQVTQMGQEVILRCVPISNHLYFYWYRQILGQKVEFLVSFYNNEISEKSEIFDDQFSVERPDGSNFTLKIRSTKLEDSAMYFCASSYQAMNTEAFFGQGTRLTVV.

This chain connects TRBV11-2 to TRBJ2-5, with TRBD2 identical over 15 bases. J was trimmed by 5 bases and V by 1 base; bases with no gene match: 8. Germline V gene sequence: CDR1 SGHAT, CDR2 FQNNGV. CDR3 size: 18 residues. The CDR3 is CASSLAALGLAGGETQYF. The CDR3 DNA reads TGTGCCAGCAGCTTAGCCGCCCTAGGACTAGCGGGGGGGGAGACCCAGTACTTC. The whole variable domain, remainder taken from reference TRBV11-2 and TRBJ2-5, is EAGVAQSPRYKIIEKRQSVAFWCNPISGHATLYWYQQILGQGPKLLIQFQNNGVVDDSQLPKDRFSAERLKGVDSTLKIQPAKLEDSAVYLCASSLAALGLAGGETQYFGPGTRLLVL.

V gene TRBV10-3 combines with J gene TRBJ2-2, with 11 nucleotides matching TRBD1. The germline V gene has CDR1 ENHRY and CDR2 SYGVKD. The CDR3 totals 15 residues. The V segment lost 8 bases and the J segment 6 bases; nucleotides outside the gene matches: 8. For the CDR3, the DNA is TGTGCCATCTCGGGACAGGGGGAAATGTCCGGGGAGCTGTTTTTT. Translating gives CAISGQGEMSGELFF.

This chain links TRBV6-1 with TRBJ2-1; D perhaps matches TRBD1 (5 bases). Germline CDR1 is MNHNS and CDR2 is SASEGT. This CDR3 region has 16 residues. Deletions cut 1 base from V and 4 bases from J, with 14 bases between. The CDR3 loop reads CASSEVQGGVYNEQFF. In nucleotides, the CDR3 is TGTGCCAGCAGTGAAGTTCAGGGCGGCGTATACAATGAGCAGTTCTTC.

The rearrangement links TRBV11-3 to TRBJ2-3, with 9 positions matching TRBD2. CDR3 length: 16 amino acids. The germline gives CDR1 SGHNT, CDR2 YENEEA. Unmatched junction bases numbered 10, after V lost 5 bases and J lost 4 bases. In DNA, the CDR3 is TGTGCCAGCAGCCTGGGACTAGCCACCGGCCCAGATACGCAGTATTTT. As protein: CASSLGLATGPDTQYF.

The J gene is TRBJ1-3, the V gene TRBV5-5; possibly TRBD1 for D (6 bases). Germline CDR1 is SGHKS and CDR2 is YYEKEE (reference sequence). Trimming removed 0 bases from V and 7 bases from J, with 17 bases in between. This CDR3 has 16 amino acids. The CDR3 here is CASSLGGLSLWNTIYF. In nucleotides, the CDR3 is TGTGCCAGCAGCTTGGGGGGGCTGTCTCTTTGGAACACCATATATTTT.

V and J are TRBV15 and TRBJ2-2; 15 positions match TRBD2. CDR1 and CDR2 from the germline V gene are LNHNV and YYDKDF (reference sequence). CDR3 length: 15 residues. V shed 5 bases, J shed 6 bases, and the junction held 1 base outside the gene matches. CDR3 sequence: CATSGLAGGPGELFF. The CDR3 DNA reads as TGTGCCACCAGCGGACTAGCGGGAGGGCCCGGGGAGCTGTTTTTT.

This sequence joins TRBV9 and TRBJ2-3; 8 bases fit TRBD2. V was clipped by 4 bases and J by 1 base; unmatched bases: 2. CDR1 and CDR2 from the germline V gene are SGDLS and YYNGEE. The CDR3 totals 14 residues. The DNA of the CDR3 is TGTGCCAGCAGCCCGACTAGCGGCACAGATACGCAGTATTTT. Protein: CASSPTSGTDTQYF. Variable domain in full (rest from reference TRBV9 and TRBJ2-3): DSGVTQTPKHLITATGQRVTLRCSPRSGDLSVYWYQQSLDQGLQFLIQYYNGEERAKGNILERFSAQQFPDLHSELNLSSLELGDSALYFCASSPTSGTDTQYFGPGTRLTVL.

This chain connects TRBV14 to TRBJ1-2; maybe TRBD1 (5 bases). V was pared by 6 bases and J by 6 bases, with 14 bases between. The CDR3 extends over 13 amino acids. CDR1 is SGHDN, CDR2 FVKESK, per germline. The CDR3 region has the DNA TGTGCCAGCAGTCCCAGGGTCCAGCATGGCTACACCTTC. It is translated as CASSPRVQHGYTF.